The source of this T cell receptor beta chain is a study of blood T cell repertoires in COVID-19. The wider study: PBMCs, B-cell-depleted T cells, or T cells provided the cDNA or gDNA that made up the material.

The protocol was immunoSEQ multiplex PCR, while the TCRdb copy is restricted to in-frame clones and leaves out a portion. The sample yields 280,000 or so clones, 83% seen once. V was clipped by 5 bases and J by 3 bases; unmatched bases: 0. Germline V lookup: CDR1 SGHVS, CDR2 FNYEAQ. CDR3 size: 13 residues. The sequence was obtained from a woman aged 50 to 60 who had recovered from COVID-19. J is TRBJ2-2 and V is TRBV7-6, with 7 positions matching TRBD2. The sample taken for sequencing was peripheral blood. In DNA form, the CDR3 reads TGTGCCAGCAGCCGGGAGGACACCGGGGAGCTGTTTTTT. Its protein is CASSREDTGELFF.